Listed here are 10 T cell receptor beta chains from one sample, sequenced in a study of PD-1 blockade in classical Hodgkin lymphoma. Only in-frame clones appear in the TCRdb table, and some are missing; sequencing was by immunoSEQ multiplex PCR. In the table there are roughly 48,000 clones, around 86% of which are singletons. Time point defined: cycle 4 day 1 (C4D1), after six to seven weeks of nivolumab. All trial patients relapsed after autologous stem cell transplantation. The material sequenced was peripheral blood mononuclear cells (PBMCs), taken before the fourth cycle of nivolumab. The origin of the receptors is a human donor with classical Hodgkin lymphoma.

The chain joins TRBV18 to TRBJ2-7; D is unclear. CDR3 length: 12 amino acids. Trimming shortened V by 2 bases and J by 5 bases, and 7 bases separated the two germline ends. The germline V gene has CDR1 KGHSH and CDR2 LQKENI. For the CDR3, the DNA is TGTGCCAGCTCACCAACCGAGAACGAGCAGTACTTC. It specifies CASSPTENEQYF. The complete variable domain, with remaining parts taken from reference TRBV18 and TRBJ2-7, reads NAGVMQNPRHLVRRRGQEARLRCSPMKGHSHVYWYRQLPEEGLKFMVYLQKENIIDESGMPKERFSAEFPKEGPSILRIQQVVRGDSAAYFCASSPTENEQYFGPGTRLTVT.

This chain links TRBV28 with TRBJ1-4, with TRBD1 matching 10 bases. CDR3 length equals 16 residues. CDR1 is MDHEN, CDR2 SYDVKM, per germline. V was clipped by 5 bases and J by 2 bases; unmatched bases: 5. CDR3 amino acids: CASSPSDRGTNEKLFF. DNA of the CDR3: TGTGCCAGCAGTCCTTCGGACAGGGGGACTAATGAAAAACTGTTTTTT.

This rearrangement joins TRBV11-1 to TRBJ2-3, with D uncertain. V shed 1 base and J shed 3 bases, with 17 bases lying between them. Germline V gene sequence: CDR1 SGHAT, CDR2 FQDESV (reference sequence). CDR3 size: 17 residues. CDR3 coding DNA: TGTGCCAGCAGCTTAGGAGAGGACCTGGGTGGAACAGATACGCAGTATTTT. Residues: CASSLGEDLGGTDTQYF. The full variable domain, its missing parts supplied by reference TRBV11-1 and TRBJ2-3, is EAEVAQSPRYKITEKSQAVAFWCDPISGHATLYWYRQILGQGPELLVQFQDESVVDDSQLPKDRFSAERLKGVDSTLKIQPAELGDSAMYLCASSLGEDLGGTDTQYFGPGTRLTVL.

This clone was seen just once. This CDR3 reads CASSFTGLASHEQFF. The CDR3 region has the DNA TGTGCCAGCAGTTTTACGGGACTAGCGAGCCATGAGCAGTTCTTC. This sequence joins TRBV27 and TRBJ2-1; 10 bases match TRBD2. The CDR3 loop spans 15 amino acids. Germline values: CDR1 MNHEY, CDR2 SMNVEV (reference sequence). With V trimmed by 3 bases and J by 8 bases, 7 bases remained unmatched.

The chain links TRBV29-1 to TRBJ1-1; D might be TRBD1 (5 bases). The CDR3 length is 14 residues. Germline CDR1 is SQVTM and CDR2 is ANQGSEA. The ends were cut back, 7 bases at V and 4 bases at J, with 19 bases in the middle. Written as DNA, the CDR3 is TGCAGCGCCTTTCAGGGAGCGGGCGGCACTGAAGCTTTCTTT. It codes for CSAFQGAGGTEAFF.

The chain uses TRBV6-1 and TRBJ2-4; D is ambiguous. CDR1 and CDR2 from the germline V gene are MNHNS and SASEGT. Trimming cost V 2 bases and J 0 bases, with 11 bases left between them. CDR3 length equals 16 residues. CDR3 sequence: CASSELTGIAKNIQYF. Written as DNA, the CDR3 is TGTGCCAGCAGTGAACTTACGGGCATAGCCAAAAACATTCAGTACTTC.

This clone showed up just a few times. The rearrangement links TRBV28 to TRBJ1-6; D possibly corresponds to TRBD1 (6 bases). Germline values: CDR1 MDHEN, CDR2 SYDVKM. The CDR3 sequence is 13 residues long. Trimming removed 10 bases at V and 10 bases at J, with 17 bases between. For the CDR3, the DNA is TGTGCCACCATCCCCCAGGGGCCCTCACCCCTCCACTTT. Translation: CATIPQGPSPLHF.

V and J are TRBV5-6 and TRBJ1-2, with D tentatively TRBD1 (5 bases). The germline gives CDR1 SGHDT, CDR2 YYEEEE. Trimming cost V 0 bases and J 3 bases, with 9 bases left between them. The CDR3 sequence is 14 residues long. The CDR3 sequence is CASSLEQVDYGYTF. CDR3 nucleotides: TGTGCCAGCAGCTTGGAACAGGTGGACTATGGCTACACCTTC.

The CDR3: CASSLDGTGELFF. Here the CDR3 DNA reads TGTGCCAGCAGCTTAGATGGGACCGGGGAGCTGTTTTTT. V and J are TRBV7-2 and TRBJ2-2; D not certain. The CDR3 spans 13 residues. The V gene's germline CDR1 is SGHTA and CDR2 FQGNSA. Trimming left V 1 base short and J 5 bases short, with 5 bases between.

This chain joins TRBV5-4 and TRBJ2-3; the D call may be TRBD1 or TRBD2 (5 bases each). This CDR3 has 12 residues. The V end was cut by 3 bases, the J end by 3 bases, with 5 bases between. Germline V lookup: CDR1 SGHNT, CDR2 YYREEE (reference sequence). CDR3 loop: CASSWGTDTQYF. In DNA, the CDR3 is TGTGCCAGCAGCTGGGGGACAGATACGCAGTATTTT.